These 28 T cell receptor beta chains came from one sample sequenced in a study of OX40 agonist ivuxolimab in advanced cancers. The table came from immunoSEQ multiplex PCR; TCRdb's copy has only in-frame clones and leaves some out. The sample gives some 50,000 clones, 75% to 85% of which show up once; 0.6% to 0.8% is in the top ten. Sample: CD4+ or CD8+ T cells sorted from blood, taken in a trial of the OX40 agonist ivuxolimab. These receptors all come from an adult with an advanced solid tumor such as melanoma, head and neck, liver or kidney cancer.

The gene calls are TRBV25-1 and TRBJ2-7; TRBD1 aligns across 8 bases. The ends lost 4 bases at V and 3 bases at J; junction bases unmatched: 5. CDR1 and CDR2 from the germline V gene are MGHDK and SYGVNS. This CDR3 contains 14 residues. CDR3 bases: TGTGCCAGCAGTGCGACAGGGGTGGACTACGAGCAGTACTTC. This translates into CASSATGVDYEQYF.

The chain combines TRBV6-1 with TRBJ1-3; 7 positions agree with TRBD1. Germline assignment: CDR1 MNHNS and CDR2 SASEGT. The CDR3 sequence is 14 residues long. J was trimmed by 2 bases and V by 7 bases; bases with no gene match: 5. DNA for the CDR3: TGTGCCAGCATTAATGACAGGGCTGGAAACACCATATATTTT. This sequence encodes CASINDRAGNTIYF.

The chain employs TRBV7-6 and TRBJ2-3; TRBD2 matches at 8 bases. The V segment lost 5 bases and the J segment 2 bases; nucleotides outside the gene matches: 3. Germline assignment: CDR1 SGHVS and CDR2 FNYEAQ. The length of the CDR3 is 14 residues. CDR3 DNA sequence: TGTGCCAGCAGCATTAGCGGGGACACAGATACGCAGTATTTT. Its protein product is CASSISGDTDTQYF. Full variable domain (missing parts from reference TRBV7-6 and TRBJ2-3): GAGVSQSPRYKVTKRGQDVALRCDPISGHVSLYWYRQALGQGPEFLTYFNYEAQQDKSGLPNDRFSAERPEGSISTLTIQRTEQRDSAMYRCASSISGDTDTQYFGPGTRLTVL.

The chain combines TRBV29-1 with TRBJ2-4, with TRBD2 matching over 15 bases. Germline lookup yields CDR1 SQVTM and CDR2 ANQGSEA. V trimming: 0 bases; J trimming: 0 bases; junction bases outside the gene matches: 9. The length of the CDR3 is 20 residues. CDR3 sequence: CSVEDRRGLAGGIAKNIQYF. For the CDR3, the DNA is TGCAGCGTTGAAGATAGGCGGGGACTAGCGGGGGGTATAGCCAAAAACATTCAGTACTTC.

This CDR3 reads CASSGTFNYGYTF. The CDR3 DNA reads as TGTGCCAGCAGTGGGACCTTTAACTATGGCTACACCTTC. V is TRBV6-1 and J is TRBJ1-2, with D unresolved. Germline assignment: CDR1 MNHNS and CDR2 SASEGT. The CDR3 has 13 residues. Between the trimmed V and J ends, which lost 4 bases and 1 base, there was a span of 7 bases.

This clone has more than one count but fewer than ten. This chain links TRBV5-1 with TRBJ1-6, with a tentative D call TRBD1 (5 bases). The V end lost 1 base, the J end lost 9 bases, and 11 bases lay between the germline ends. The CDR3 contains 14 residues. Germline CDR1 and CDR2: SGHRS and YFSETQ. CDR3 loop: CASSLSRVGSPLHF. For the CDR3, the DNA is TGCGCCAGCAGCTTGAGCAGGGTAGGTTCACCCCTCCACTTT.

The V gene is TRBV27, the J gene TRBJ2-1, with 10 bases matching TRBD2. CDR3 length equals 17 residues. Trimming removed 4 bases from V and 3 bases from J; junction bases left unmatched: 9. Germline assignment: CDR1 MNHEY and CDR2 SMNVEV (reference sequence). The CDR3 here is CASSSYRTSGHYNEQFF. The DNA for the CDR3 is TGTGCCAGCAGTTCCTACAGGACTAGCGGCCACTACAATGAGCAGTTCTTC.

The chain couples TRBV2 to TRBJ2-4; TRBD1 agrees at 8 bases. Germline trimming cut 1 base from V and 3 bases from J; bases unmatched to any gene: 8. The CDR3 loop spans 17 amino acids. Looked up from germline, CDR1 is SNHLY and CDR2 is FYNNEI. CDR3 bases: TGTGCCAGCAGTGAAGGACAGGGGCCGGGTGACAAAAACATTCAGTACTTC. Translated, it gives CASSEGQGPGDKNIQYF.

The rearrangement links TRBV5-4 to TRBJ2-5; no definite D call. CDR3 length: 14 residues. Germline CDR1 reads SGHNT; CDR2 reads YYREEE (reference sequence). V shed 4 bases and J shed 2 bases, with 12 bases lying between them. The CDR3 bases are TGTGCCAGCAGCCCCGGACCGATGCAAGAGACCCAGTACTTC. As protein: CASSPGPMQETQYF.

The rearrangement links TRBV9 to TRBJ1-3; TRBD1 matches at 7 bases. V shed 3 bases and J 5 bases; nucleotides not matched to a gene: 5. CDR1 is SGDLS and CDR2 is YYNGEE in the germline V gene. The CDR3 covers 14 residues. The DNA for the CDR3 is TGTGCCAGCAGCGGGAGACAGGGTAGAAACACCATATATTTT. Its translation: CASSGRQGRNTIYF. The full variable domain, rest sourced from reference TRBV9 and TRBJ1-3, is DSGVTQTPKHLITATGQRVTLRCSPRSGDLSVYWYQQSLDQGLQFLIQYYNGEERAKGNILERFSAQQFPDLHSELNLSSLELGDSALYFCASSGRQGRNTIYFGEGSWLTVV.

V and J are TRBV6-5 and TRBJ2-1; 7 bases line up with TRBD1. Germline V gives CDR1 MNHEY, CDR2 SVGAGI. The J segment lost 9 bases and the V segment lost 4 bases, leaving 3 bases of the junction unmatched. The CDR3 contains 12 residues. The CDR3 here is CASSWAGGEQFF. The CDR3 DNA reads as TGTGCCAGCAGTTGGGCAGGGGGTGAGCAGTTCTTC.

Only a few counts were recorded for this clone. DNA of the CDR3: TGTGCCAGCAGAGCCGACAGGAACCCTGGGGCCAACGTCCTGACTTTC. It translates to CASRADRNPGANVLTF. The chain links TRBV2 to TRBJ2-6, with D perhaps TRBD1 (6 bases). V was shortened by 6 bases and J by 2 bases, with 14 bases between the two germline ends. The germline V gene has CDR1 SNHLY and CDR2 FYNNEI. The CDR3 consists of 16 residues.

This chain links TRBV9 with TRBJ2-5; 8 bases line up with TRBD1. Germline V CDR1 and CDR2: SGDLS, YYNGEE. V trimming: 2 bases; J trimming: 1 base; junction bases outside the gene matches: 4. CDR3 length: 15 residues. This CDR3 is CASSVLGQVQETQYF. The CDR3 nucleotides read TGTGCCAGCAGCGTGCTGGGACAGGTCCAAGAGACCCAGTACTTC.

The V gene is TRBV10-2, the J gene TRBJ1-1, with D perhaps TRBD1 (5 bases). V dropped 7 bases and J dropped 5 bases, with 11 bases sitting between them. CDR1 and CDR2 (germline): WSHSY, SAAADI. The CDR3 is 12 residues long. CDR3 in amino acids: CASNQGGTEAFF. CDR3 bases: TGCGCCAGCAATCAGGGAGGGACTGAAGCTTTCTTT.

The chain has TRBV13 and TRBJ2-6; D remains ambiguous. This CDR3 contains 17 residues. Trimming removed 1 base from V and 2 bases from J, with 12 bases in between. Germline V gives CDR1 PRHDT, CDR2 FYEKMQ (reference sequence). The CDR3 nucleotides read TGTGCCAGCAGCTTAGATGGGGTTAGGGCTGGGGCCAACGTCCTGACTTTC. Protein product: CASSLDGVRAGANVLTF.

V usage is TRBV19 and J usage is TRBJ2-2; no firm D call. The ends were cut back, 5 bases at V and 0 bases at J, with 7 bases in the middle. CDR1 LNHDA and CDR2 SQIVND come from the germline V gene (reference sequence). The CDR3 extends over 14 amino acids. The CDR3: CASSPGANTGELFF. As DNA, the CDR3 is TGTGCCAGTAGTCCAGGCGCGAACACCGGGGAGCTGTTTTTT.

The gene calls are TRBV7-9 and TRBJ1-1; 8 nucleotides match TRBD1. V lost 5 bases, J lost 5 bases, and 10 bases stayed unmatched. This CDR3 spans 15 amino acids. CDR1 and CDR2 (germline): SEHNR, FQNEAQ (reference sequence). DNA of the CDR3: TGTGCCAGCAGCACATCCGACAGGGGATGGACTGAAGCTTTCTTT. As protein: CASSTSDRGWTEAFF. The entire variable domain, with the rest obtained from reference TRBV7-9 and TRBJ1-1, is as follows: DTGVSQNPRHKITKRGQNVTFRCDPISEHNRLYWYRQTLGQGPEFLTYFQNEAQLEKSRLLSDRFSAERPKGSFSTLEIQRTEQGDSAMYLCASSTSDRGWTEAFFGQGTRLTVV.

V and J are TRBV19 and TRBJ1-1; maybe TRBD1 (5 bases). The CDR3 sequence is 12 residues long. Trimming left V 10 bases short and J 3 bases short, with 12 bases between. Germline CDR1 is LNHDA and CDR2 is SQIVND (reference sequence). CDR3 residues: CATGRLYTEAFF. CDR3 nucleotides: TGTGCCACGGGGCGCCTCTACACTGAAGCTTTCTTT.

The chain joins TRBV5-1 to TRBJ2-3; unclear D gene. Trimming cost V 0 bases and J 10 bases, with 9 bases left between them. The CDR3 spans 12 residues. Germline loops: CDR1 SGHRS, CDR2 YFSETQ. CDR3 residues: CASSLDQVAQYF. The CDR3 DNA sequence: TGCGCCAGCAGCTTGGATCAGGTAGCGCAGTATTTT.

This chain uses TRBV28 with TRBJ2-1; D may be TRBD1 (5 bases). Germline V gene data show CDR1 as MDHEN and CDR2 as SYDVKM. The CDR3 has 12 amino acids. Trimming cost V 7 bases and J 13 bases, with 17 bases left between them. The CDR3 DNA follows: TGTGCCAGCAACCAGGCCCAGGGTCACCAGTTCTTC. Protein: CASNQAQGHQFF.

The J gene is TRBJ1-4, the V gene TRBV25-1, with 9 bases that match TRBD1. The CDR3 runs to 16 residues. The germline CDR1 and CDR2 sequences are MGHDK and SYGVNS. V lost 4 bases, J lost 8 bases, and 11 bases stayed unmatched. CDR3 loop: CASSVGTGTLMEKLFF. The CDR3 coding sequence is TGTGCCAGCAGTGTGGGGACAGGGACTTTAATGGAAAAACTGTTTTTT.

The chain links TRBV10-3 to TRBJ2-5; 8 bases agree with TRBD2. Germline V lookup: CDR1 ENHRY, CDR2 SYGVKD. V shed 3 bases, J shed 1 base, and the junction held 7 bases outside the gene matches. The CDR3 has 16 amino acids. The CDR3 DNA is TGTGCCATCAGTGATTATCGGGGGGGACCCCAAGAGACCCAGTACTTC. Its translation: CAISDYRGGPQETQYF.

The chain carries TRBV2 and TRBJ1-4; the D gene is possibly TRBD1 (5 bases). The V and J ends lost 4 bases and 0 bases respectively, with 9 bases between them. The CDR3 has 15 residues. Germline values: CDR1 SNHLY, CDR2 FYNNEI. CDR3 residues: CASSGLTATNEKLFF. The CDR3 nucleotides read TGTGCCAGCAGTGGTTTGACAGCAACTAATGAAAAACTGTTTTTT.

The chain combines TRBV29-1 with TRBJ2-5; either TRBD1 or TRBD2 may supply D (5 bases each). The V end was cut by 6 bases, the J end by 9 bases, with 29 bases between. CDR3 size: 16 residues. CDR1 SQVTM and CDR2 ANQGSEA come from the germline V gene. DNA for the CDR3: TGCAGCGTCCCTGGGCCGGGGCCGACACCAAGAGAAGCCCAGTACTTC. This gives the protein CSVPGPGPTPREAQYF.

The CDR3 reads CASSPLVKVDGYTF. For the CDR3, the DNA is TGTGCCAGCAGTCCCCTCGTGAAGGTGGATGGCTACACCTTC. The chain is built from TRBV27 and TRBJ1-2; D call uncertain. Looked up from germline, CDR1 is MNHEY and CDR2 is SMNVEV (reference sequence). The V end was cut by 5 bases, the J end by 6 bases, with 16 bases between. The CDR3 is 14 amino acids.

The CDR3 sequence: CASSQWQDTGELFF. Here the CDR3 DNA reads TGTGCCAGCAGCCAATGGCAGGACACCGGGGAGCTGTTTTTT. The chain joins TRBV7-8 to TRBJ2-2; D is unclear. Germline V gives CDR1 SGHVS, CDR2 FQNEAQ. CDR3 size: 14 residues. V shed 5 bases and J shed 3 bases, with 10 bases lying between them. Full variable domain (missing parts from reference TRBV7-8 and TRBJ2-2): GAGVSQSPRYKVAKRGQDVALRCDPISGHVSLFWYQQALGQGPEFLTYFQNEAQLDKSGLPSDRFFAERPEGSVSTLKIQRTQQEDSAVYLCASSQWQDTGELFFGEGSRLTVL.

This clone was observed a few times. The gene calls are TRBV28 and TRBJ1-3, with D unclear. Germline CDR1 is MDHEN and CDR2 is SYDVKM. With 6 bases removed from V and 0 bases from J, the gap between germline ends came to 15 bases. The CDR3 spans 16 residues. CDR3 residues: CASSPPAGVSGNTIYF. The CDR3 DNA reads TGTGCCAGCAGCCCCCCGGCCGGGGTCTCTGGAAACACCATATATTTT.

Details on this clone: The junction shows a germline mismatch at one end, possibly a read error. The chain has TRBV5-1 and TRBJ2-7; D is perhaps TRBD1 (6 bases). The CDR3 contains 13 residues. Germline V gene sequence: CDR1 SGHRS, CDR2 YFSETQ. The CDR3 here is CASRGAGSHEQYF. Written as DNA, the CDR3 is TGCGCCAGCAGGGGGGCAGGCTCCCACGAGCAGTACTTC.